This T cell receptor beta chain came from a study of blood T cell repertoires in COVID-19. About the study: Some COVID-19 samples were acute and others convalescent; all came from the United States, Italy and Spain. From T cells, B-cell-depleted T cells, or PBMCs came the material, which was cDNA or gDNA.

Trimming cost V 0 bases and J 4 bases, with 16 bases left between them. The CDR3 is 16 amino acids. Germline V lookup: CDR1 SGHKS, CDR2 YYEKEE (reference sequence). As originally analysed: Researchers report that nucleated cell counts were estimated from reference gene primer amplification. TCRdb keeps only in-frame clones here, not all; method: immunoSEQ multiplex PCR. V, J and clone size derive from that table, while D and trimming were established from the DNA sequence. The table records over 70,000 clones, approximately 90% of them present only once. Input material: peripheral blood. The chain is built from TRBV5-5 and TRBJ1-2, with D perhaps matching TRBD1 (6 bases). This TCR came from a human donor with active COVID-19. The donor label of this sample is uncertain. The CDR3 reads CASSLDGTGSAYGYTF. The CDR3 DNA follows: TGTGCCAGCAGCTTGGACGGTACAGGGAGTGCCTATGGCTACACCTTC.